This TCR beta chain was found in a study of T-cell memory formation after mild COVID-19. TCRdb re-analysed the 5' RACE reads in MiXCR, keeping a single row per CDR3 protein. In the table there are some 120,000 distinct CDR3 sequences, about 6% of which are singletons. Trimming left V 4 bases short and J 0 bases short, with 6 bases between. Germline CDR1 GTSNPN, CDR2 SVGIG (reference sequence). This CDR3 comprises 12 residues. Study-level results: Later expanders leaned toward CD4+, whereas clones contracting from day 15 to 85 were balanced CD4/CD8.

This clonotype was observed at least ten times. Its specificity is unknown. The sequence was obtained from an adult woman who had mild COVID-19 (a few samples of this study predate the infection). Cell type and time point are not known. V is TRBV30 and J is TRBJ1-1, with D unclear. Sequenced sample: PBMCs or a T cell subset sorted from them (not recorded which). The CDR3 nucleotides are TGTGCCTGGACCCGTTTGAACACTGAAGCTTTCTTT. This sequence encodes CAWTRLNTEAFF.